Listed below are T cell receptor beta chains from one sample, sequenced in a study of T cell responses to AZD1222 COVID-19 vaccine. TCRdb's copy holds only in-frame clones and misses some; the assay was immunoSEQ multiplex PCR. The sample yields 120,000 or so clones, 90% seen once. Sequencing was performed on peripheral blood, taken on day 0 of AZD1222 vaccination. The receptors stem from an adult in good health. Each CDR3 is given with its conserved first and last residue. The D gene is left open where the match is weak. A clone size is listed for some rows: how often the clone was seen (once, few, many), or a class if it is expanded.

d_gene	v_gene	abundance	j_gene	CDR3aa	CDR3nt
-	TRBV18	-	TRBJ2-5	CASSAPGGETQYF	TGTGCCAGCTCAGCGCCTGGCGGGGAGACCCAGTACTTC
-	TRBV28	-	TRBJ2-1	CASSLLTEFYNEQFF	TGTGCCAGCAGTTTATTAACGGAATTCTACAATGAGCAGTTCTTC
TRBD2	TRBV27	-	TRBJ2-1	CASSLLRTSAEEQFF	TGTGCCAGCAGTTTACTCCGGACTAGCGCAGAGGAGCAGTTCTTC
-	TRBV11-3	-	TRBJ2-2	CASSFGGASTGELFF	TGTGCCAGCAGCTTCGGGGGCGCCAGCACCGGGGAGCTGTTTTTT
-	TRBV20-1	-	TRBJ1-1	CSARVGNEAFF	TGCAGTGCTAGAGTGGGCAATGAAGCTTTCTTT
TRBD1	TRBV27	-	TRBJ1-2	CASTSRGLNYGYTF	TGTGCCAGCACCTCGAGGGGGCTGAACTATGGCTACACCTTC
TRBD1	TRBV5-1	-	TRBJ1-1	CASSPQTGSTEAFF	TGCGCCAGCAGCCCGCAGACAGGGAGCACTGAAGCTTTCTTT
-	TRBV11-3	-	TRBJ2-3	CASSPGGVSTDTQYF	TGTGCCAGCAGCCCTGGCGGAGTTAGCACAGATACGCAGTATTTT
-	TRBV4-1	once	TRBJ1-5	CASSQDLGQPQHF	TGCGCCAGCAGCCAAGATTTGGGTCAGCCCCAGCATTTT
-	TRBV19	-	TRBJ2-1	CASSTRQINEQFF	TGTGCCAGTAGTACGAGACAAATCAATGAGCAGTTCTTC
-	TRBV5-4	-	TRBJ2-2	CASSLARAGELFF	TGTGCCAGCAGCTTAGCAAGGGCCGGGGAGCTGTTTTTT
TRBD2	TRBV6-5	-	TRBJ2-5	CASRVAGMGETQYF	TGTGCCAGCAGAGTAGCGGGAATGGGAGAGACCCAGTACTTC
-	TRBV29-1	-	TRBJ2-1	CSVDRGGYNEQFF	TGCAGCGTTGACAGGGGGGGTTACAATGAGCAGTTCTTC
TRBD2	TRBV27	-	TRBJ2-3	CASSWTSSF	TGTGCCAGCAGTTGGACTAGTTCTTTT
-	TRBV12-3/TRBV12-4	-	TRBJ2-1	CASSPPLTRQFF	TGTGCCAGCAGTCCACCTTTAACGAGGCAGTTCTTC
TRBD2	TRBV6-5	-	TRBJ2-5	CASRYTSGYQETQYF	TGTGCCAGCAGGTACACTAGCGGGTACCAAGAGACCCAGTACTTC